This TCR beta chain is drawn from a study of shared clonotypes between healthy human individuals. Study summary: Three plates were used per donor for CD4 naive, three for CD4 memory, two for CD8 naive and one for CD8 memory. Study-level findings and limits: Specimens sampled were limited to blood, with tissue repertoires likely differing.

Each subset's genomic DNA was shared equally among a number of immunoSEQ plates. The assay was immunoSEQ multiplex PCR, and TCRdb's table has in-frame clones only and misses some. In the table there are approximately 720,000 clones, about two thirds of which are singletons. Caucasian adults living in Nashville, Tennessee, provided all samples. Notes on this clone: Antigen unknown.

V trimming: 4 bases; J trimming: 2 bases; junction bases outside the gene matches: 6. The CDR3 has 15 residues. Germline CDR1 reads SGHRS; CDR2 reads YFSETQ. This sequence joins TRBV5-1 and TRBJ2-5, with 9 bases aligning to TRBD2. The sequence derives from a woman in her 30s in good health. Sample: memory CD4+ T cells sorted from blood. The subset was: CD45RA-negative fraction. In DNA, the CDR3 is TGCGCCAGCAGCCTCCGGGCGGGAGGGCAAGAGACCCAGTACTTC. Protein product: CASSLRAGGQETQYF.